Sequencing of this T cell receptor beta chain was carried out in a study of response to subunit inactivated influenza vaccine. Study-wide points: Each seasonal influenza vaccination, the authors suggested, recruits few new T cells.

In TCRdb, the RT-PCR reads were re-called with MiXCR into one record per CDR3 protein. Of 400,000 to 550,000 distinct CDR3 sequences listed, about 25% are singletons. This CDR3 is built from 19 residues. Germline V gives CDR1 SGHDT, CDR2 YYEEEE. The V and J ends lost 5 bases and 2 bases, in that order; junction bases with no gene match: 14. As for this clonotype: Its antigen is undetermined.

Sequenced here: CD4+ T cells sorted from PBMCs, sampled about 5 days after vaccination. The TCR comes from a man aged 45 to 65 who received an inactivated influenza vaccine. The chain recombines TRBV5-6 with TRBJ2-5; 14 nucleotides agree with TRBD2. The CDR3 region has the DNA TGTGCCAGCAGAAAAGAAGGACTAGCGGGGGGCCAGAGACAAGAGACCCAGTACTTC. Translating gives CASRKEGLAGGQRQETQYF.